This is a list of T cell receptor beta chains from one sample in a study of blood T cell repertoires in COVID-19. Assay: immunoSEQ multiplex PCR; the TCRdb copy retains only in-frame clones and omits some. The data show 90,000 to 120,000 clones, roughly 90% seen once. The sequenced material came from peripheral blood. These receptors originate from a man aged 35-49 years with active or convalescent COVID-19. CDR3s include the opening cysteine and the closing phenylalanine or tryptophan. D genes are given only for firm matches.

V,J,D,CDR3
TRBV6-5,TRBJ1-6,.,CASSYEQGGSPLHF
TRBV7-9,TRBJ2-5,TRBD1,CASSPNGQGKFETQYF
TRBV7-2,TRBJ1-3,TRBD1,CASSLVGTASGNTIYF
TRBV6-6,TRBJ2-3,.,CASSYRQASTDTQYF
TRBV28,TRBJ1-2,TRBD1,CASSLGTGTYGYTF
TRBV19,TRBJ2-2,.,CASSGNTGELFF
TRBV29-1,TRBJ2-5,TRBD2,CSAGLAGAETQYF
TRBV18,TRBJ1-3,.,CASSPGQTSGNTIYF
TRBV3-1/TRBV3-2,TRBJ1-1,.,CASSQESQNTEAFF
TRBV5-1,TRBJ2-2,.,CASSSPQLGELFF
TRBV4-1,TRBJ2-7,TRBD2,CASSQGASGPYEQYF
TRBV13,TRBJ1-3,.,CASSLTDRASGNTIYF
TRBV11-2,TRBJ2-1,TRBD2,CASSPGRGLADYNEQFF
TRBV7-2,TRBJ1-4,.,CASSGGGFVGEKLFF
TRBV11-2,TRBJ2-1,.,CASSSPRGNSYNEQFF
TRBV7-2,TRBJ2-7,.,CASSRAVGGESYEQYF
TRBV5-6,TRBJ1-1,TRBD1,CASSLDRVGTEAFF
TRBV30,TRBJ2-7,.,CAWSGLASYEQYF
TRBV5-6,TRBJ2-7,TRBD1,CASSLGGTGSYEQYF
TRBV28,TRBJ2-3,.,CATGIQAIGADTQYF
TRBV28,TRBJ2-1,TRBD2,CASSLGLAGNNEQFF
TRBV6-5,TRBJ1-5,TRBD1,CASSYSGQGDQPQHF
TRBV11-2,TRBJ2-5,.,CASIRGSLGTQYF
TRBV12-2,TRBJ1-3,.,CASRSPGQGHSGNTIYF